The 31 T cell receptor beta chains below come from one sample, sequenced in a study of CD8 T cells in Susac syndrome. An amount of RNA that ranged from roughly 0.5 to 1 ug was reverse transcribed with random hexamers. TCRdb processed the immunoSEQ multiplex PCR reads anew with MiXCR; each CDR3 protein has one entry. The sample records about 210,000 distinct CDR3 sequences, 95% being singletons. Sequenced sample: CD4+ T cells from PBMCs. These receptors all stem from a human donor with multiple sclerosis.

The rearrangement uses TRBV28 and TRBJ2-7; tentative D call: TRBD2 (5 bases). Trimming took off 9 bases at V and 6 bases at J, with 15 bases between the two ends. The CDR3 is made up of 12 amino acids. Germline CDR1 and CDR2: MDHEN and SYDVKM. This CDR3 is CASHRNAGEQYF. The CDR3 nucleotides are TGTGCCAGTCACCGAAATGCGGGCGAGCAGTACTTC.

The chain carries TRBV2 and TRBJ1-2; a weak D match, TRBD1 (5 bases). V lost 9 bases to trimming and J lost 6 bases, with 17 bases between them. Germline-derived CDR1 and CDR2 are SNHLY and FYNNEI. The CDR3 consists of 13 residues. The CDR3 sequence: CASGFQGTDGYTF. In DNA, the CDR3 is TGTGCCAGTGGTTTCCAGGGTACGGATGGCTACACCTTC.

The DNA of the CDR3 is TGCAGTGCTAGAGAACAGGTCTATCGTGAAGCTTTCTTT. Its protein product is CSAREQVYREAFF. The rearrangement joins TRBV20-1 to TRBJ1-1; D perhaps matches TRBD1 (5 bases). CDR3 length: 13 amino acids. From germline, CDR1 is DFQATT and CDR2 SNEGSKA (reference sequence). V lost 0 bases to trimming and J lost 7 bases, with 12 bases between them.

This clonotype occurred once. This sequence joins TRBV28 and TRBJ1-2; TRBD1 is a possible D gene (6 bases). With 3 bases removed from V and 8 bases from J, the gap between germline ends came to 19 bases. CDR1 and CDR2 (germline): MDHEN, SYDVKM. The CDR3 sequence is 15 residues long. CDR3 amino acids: CASSFNQVTGVGYTF. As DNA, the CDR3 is TGTGCCAGCAGTTTTAACCAGGTGACAGGCGTAGGCTACACCTTC.

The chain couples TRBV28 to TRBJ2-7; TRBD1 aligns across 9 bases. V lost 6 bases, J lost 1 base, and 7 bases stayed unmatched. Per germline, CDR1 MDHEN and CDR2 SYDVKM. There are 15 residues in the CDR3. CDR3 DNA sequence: TGTGCCAGCAGACCCACCGGGACAGGGTCCTACGAGCAGTACTTC. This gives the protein CASRPTGTGSYEQYF.

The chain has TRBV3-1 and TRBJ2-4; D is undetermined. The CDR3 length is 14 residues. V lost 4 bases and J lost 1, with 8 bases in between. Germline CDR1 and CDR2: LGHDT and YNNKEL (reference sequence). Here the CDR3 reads CASSPGLAKNIQYF. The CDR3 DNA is TGTGCCAGCAGCCCCGGGTTGGCCAAAAACATTCAGTACTTC.

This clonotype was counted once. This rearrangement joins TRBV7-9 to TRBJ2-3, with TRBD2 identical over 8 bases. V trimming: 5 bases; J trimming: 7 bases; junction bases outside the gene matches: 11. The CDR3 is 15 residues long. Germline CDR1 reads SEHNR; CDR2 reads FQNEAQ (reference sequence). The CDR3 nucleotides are TGTGCCAGCAGCCCAGCGGGGGCACCTTTGAATACGCAGTATTTT. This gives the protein CASSPAGAPLNTQYF.

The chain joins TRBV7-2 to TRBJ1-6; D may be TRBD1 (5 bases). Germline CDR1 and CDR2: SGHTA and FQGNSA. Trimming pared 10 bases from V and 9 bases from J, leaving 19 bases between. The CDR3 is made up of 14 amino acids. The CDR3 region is CATSGLQGSSPLHF. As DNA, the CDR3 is TGTGCCACCTCCGGACTGCAGGGTAGTTCACCCCTCCACTTT.

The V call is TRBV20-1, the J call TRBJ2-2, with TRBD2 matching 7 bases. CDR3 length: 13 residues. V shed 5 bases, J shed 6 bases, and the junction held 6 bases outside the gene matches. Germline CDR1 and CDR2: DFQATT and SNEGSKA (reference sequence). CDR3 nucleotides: TGCAGTGCTTTTGCGGGAGTTCCCGGGGAGCTGTTTTTT. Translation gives CSAFAGVPGELFF.

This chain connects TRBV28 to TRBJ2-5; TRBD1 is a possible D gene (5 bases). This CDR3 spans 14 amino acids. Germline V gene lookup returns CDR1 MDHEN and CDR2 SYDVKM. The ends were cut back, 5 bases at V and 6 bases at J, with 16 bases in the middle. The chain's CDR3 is CASSKSLQGQTQYF. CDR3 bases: TGTGCCAGCAGTAAAAGTCTGCAGGGCCAGACCCAGTACTTC. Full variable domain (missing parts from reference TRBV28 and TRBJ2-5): DVKVTQSSRYLVKRTGEKVFLECVQDMDHENMFWYRQDPGLGLRLIYFSYDVKMKEKGDIPEGYSVSREKKERFSLILESASTNQTSMYLCASSKSLQGQTQYFGPGTRLLVL.

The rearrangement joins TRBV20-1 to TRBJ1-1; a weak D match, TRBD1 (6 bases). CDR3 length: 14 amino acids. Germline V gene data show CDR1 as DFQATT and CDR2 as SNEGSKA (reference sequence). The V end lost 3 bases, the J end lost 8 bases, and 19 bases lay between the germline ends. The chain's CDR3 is CSASNARGSPEAFF. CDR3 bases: TGCAGTGCTAGTAACGCCAGGGGCAGTCCAGAAGCTTTCTTT.

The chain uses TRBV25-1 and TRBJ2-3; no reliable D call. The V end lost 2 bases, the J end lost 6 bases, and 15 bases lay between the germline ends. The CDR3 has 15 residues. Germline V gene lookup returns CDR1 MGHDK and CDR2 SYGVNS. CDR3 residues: CASSEGVRNSDTQYF. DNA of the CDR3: TGTGCCAGCAGTGAAGGGGTTCGTAACTCCGATACGCAGTATTTT.

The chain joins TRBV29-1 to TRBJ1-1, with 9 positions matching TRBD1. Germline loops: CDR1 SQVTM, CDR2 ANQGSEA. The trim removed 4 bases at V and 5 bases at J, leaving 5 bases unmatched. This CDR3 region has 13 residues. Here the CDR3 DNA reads TGCAGCGTTGGCCCGGGACAGGGAACTGAAGCTTTCTTT. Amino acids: CSVGPGQGTEAFF.

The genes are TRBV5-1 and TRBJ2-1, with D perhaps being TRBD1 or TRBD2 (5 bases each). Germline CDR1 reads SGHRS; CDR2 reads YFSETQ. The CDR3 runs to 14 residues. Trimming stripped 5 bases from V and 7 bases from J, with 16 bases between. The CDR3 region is CASSSGTVRNEQFF. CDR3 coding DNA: TGCGCCAGCAGTTCCGGGACGGTGAGGAATGAGCAGTTCTTC.

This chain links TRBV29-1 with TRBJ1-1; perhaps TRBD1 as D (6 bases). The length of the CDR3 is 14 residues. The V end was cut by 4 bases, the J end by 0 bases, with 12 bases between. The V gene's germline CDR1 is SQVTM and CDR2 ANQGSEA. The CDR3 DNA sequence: TGCAGCGTTGGTGGCAGGGGAATGAACACTGAAGCTTTCTTT. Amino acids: CSVGGRGMNTEAFF. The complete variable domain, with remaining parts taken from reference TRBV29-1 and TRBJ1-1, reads SAVISQKPSRDICQRGTSLTIQCQVDSQVTMMFWYRQQPGQSLTLIATANQGSEATYESGFVIDKFPISRPNLTFSTLTVSNMSPEDSSIYLCSVGGRGMNTEAFFGQGTRLTVV.

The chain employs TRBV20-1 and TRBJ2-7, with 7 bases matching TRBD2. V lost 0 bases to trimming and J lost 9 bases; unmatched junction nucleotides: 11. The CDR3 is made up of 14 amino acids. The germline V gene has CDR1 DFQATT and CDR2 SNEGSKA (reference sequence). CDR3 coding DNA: TGCAGTGCTAGAGATCTCGGGGAGGGGATCGGGCAGTACTTC. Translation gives CSARDLGEGIGQYF.

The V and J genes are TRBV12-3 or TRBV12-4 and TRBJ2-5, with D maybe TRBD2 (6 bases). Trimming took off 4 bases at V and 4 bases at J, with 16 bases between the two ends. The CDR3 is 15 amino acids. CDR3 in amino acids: CASSSRRGGTETQYF. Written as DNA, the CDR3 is TGTGCCAGCAGTTCGCGCCGGGGAGGCACAGAGACCCAGTACTTC.

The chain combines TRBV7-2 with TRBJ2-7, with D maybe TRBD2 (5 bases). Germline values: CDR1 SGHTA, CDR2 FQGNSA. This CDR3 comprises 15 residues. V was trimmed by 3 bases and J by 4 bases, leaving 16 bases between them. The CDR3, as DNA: TGTGCCAGCAGCTTGGATCGGCAGAGGGCTTACGAGCAGTACTTC. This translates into CASSLDRQRAYEQYF. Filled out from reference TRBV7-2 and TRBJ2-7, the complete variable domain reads GAGVSQSPSNKVTEKGKDVELRCDPISGHTALYWYRQSLGQGLEFLIYFQGNSAPDKSGLPSDRFSAERTGGSVSTLTIQRTQQEDSAVYLCASSLDRQRAYEQYFGPGTRLTVT.

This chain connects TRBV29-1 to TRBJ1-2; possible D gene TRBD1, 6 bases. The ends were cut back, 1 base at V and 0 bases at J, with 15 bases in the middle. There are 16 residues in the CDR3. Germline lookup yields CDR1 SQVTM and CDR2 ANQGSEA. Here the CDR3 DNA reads TGCAGCGTTGAAGGGGCCTTGGACAGTGCTAACTATGGCTACACCTTC. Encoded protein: CSVEGALDSANYGYTF. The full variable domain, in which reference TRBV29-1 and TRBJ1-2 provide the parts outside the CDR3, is SAVISQKPSRDICQRGTSLTIQCQVDSQVTMMFWYRQQPGQSLTLIATANQGSEATYESGFVIDKFPISRPNLTFSTLTVSNMSPEDSSIYLCSVEGALDSANYGYTFGSGTRLTVV.

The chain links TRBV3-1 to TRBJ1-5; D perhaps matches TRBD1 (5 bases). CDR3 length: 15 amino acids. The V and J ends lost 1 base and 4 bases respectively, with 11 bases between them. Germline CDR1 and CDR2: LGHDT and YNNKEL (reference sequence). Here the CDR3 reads CASSQAFGQNQPQHF. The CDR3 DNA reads TGTGCCAGCAGCCAAGCTTTTGGACAAAATCAGCCCCAGCATTTT.

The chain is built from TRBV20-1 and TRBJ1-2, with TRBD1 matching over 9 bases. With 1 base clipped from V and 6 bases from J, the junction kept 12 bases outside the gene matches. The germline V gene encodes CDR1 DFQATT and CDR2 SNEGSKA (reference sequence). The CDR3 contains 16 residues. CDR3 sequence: CSARGTGTGNPNGYTF. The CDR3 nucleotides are TGCAGTGCTAGAGGGACCGGGACAGGGAATCCCAATGGCTACACCTTC.

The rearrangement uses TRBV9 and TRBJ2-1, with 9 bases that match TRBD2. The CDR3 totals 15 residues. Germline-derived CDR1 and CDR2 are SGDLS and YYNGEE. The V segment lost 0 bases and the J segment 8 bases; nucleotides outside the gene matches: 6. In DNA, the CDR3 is TGTGCCAGCAGCGTAGTTGCGGGAGGGCCCCATGAGCAGTTCTTC. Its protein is CASSVVAGGPHEQFF.

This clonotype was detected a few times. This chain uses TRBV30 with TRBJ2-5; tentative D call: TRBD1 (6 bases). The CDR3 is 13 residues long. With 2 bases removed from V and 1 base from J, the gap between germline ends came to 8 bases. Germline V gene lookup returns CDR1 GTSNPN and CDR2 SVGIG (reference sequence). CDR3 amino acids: CAWSRQVQETQYF. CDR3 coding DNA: TGTGCCTGGAGTAGACAGGTCCAAGAGACCCAGTACTTC.

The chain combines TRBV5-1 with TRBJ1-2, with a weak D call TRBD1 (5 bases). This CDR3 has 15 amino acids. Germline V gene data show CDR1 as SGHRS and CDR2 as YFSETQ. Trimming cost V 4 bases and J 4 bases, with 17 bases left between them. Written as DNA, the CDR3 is TGCGCCAGCAGCCTGGGACCCCGGACCCCCTATGGCTACACCTTC. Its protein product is CASSLGPRTPYGYTF.

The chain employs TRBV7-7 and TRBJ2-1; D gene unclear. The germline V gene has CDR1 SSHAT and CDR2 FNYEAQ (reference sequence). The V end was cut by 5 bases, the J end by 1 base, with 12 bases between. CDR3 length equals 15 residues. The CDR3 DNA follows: TGTGCCAGCAGCCCAAGCACCCGGTCCTACAATGAGCAGTTCTTC. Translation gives CASSPSTRSYNEQFF.

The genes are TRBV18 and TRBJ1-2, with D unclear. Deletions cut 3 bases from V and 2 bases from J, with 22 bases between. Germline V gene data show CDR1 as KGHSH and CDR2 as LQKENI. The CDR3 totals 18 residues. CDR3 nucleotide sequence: TGTGCCAGCTCACCGACGGATAGGGCCGCACGCCCAAACTATGGCTACACCTTC. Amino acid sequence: CASSPTDRAARPNYGYTF.

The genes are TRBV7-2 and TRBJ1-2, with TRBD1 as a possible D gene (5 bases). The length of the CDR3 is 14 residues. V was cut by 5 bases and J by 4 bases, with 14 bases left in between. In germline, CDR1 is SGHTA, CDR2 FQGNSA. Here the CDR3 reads CASSDRQPRYGYTF. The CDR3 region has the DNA TGTGCCAGCAGCGACCGACAGCCGCGCTATGGCTACACCTTC. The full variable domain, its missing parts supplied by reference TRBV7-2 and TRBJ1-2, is GAGVSQSPSNKVTEKGKDVELRCDPISGHTALYWYRQSLGQGLEFLIYFQGNSAPDKSGLPSDRFSAERTGGSVSTLTIQRTQQEDSAVYLCASSDRQPRYGYTFGSGTRLTVV.

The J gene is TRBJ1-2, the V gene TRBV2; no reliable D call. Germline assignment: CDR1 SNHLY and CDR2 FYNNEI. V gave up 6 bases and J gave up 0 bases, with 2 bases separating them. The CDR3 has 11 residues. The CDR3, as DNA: TGTGCCAGCAGCCCTAACTATGGCTACACCTTC. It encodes CASSPNYGYTF.

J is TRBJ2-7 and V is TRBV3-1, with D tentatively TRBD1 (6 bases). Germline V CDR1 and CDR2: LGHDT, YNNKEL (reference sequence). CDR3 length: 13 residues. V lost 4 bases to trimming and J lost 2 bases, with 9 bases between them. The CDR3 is CASSLRTAYEQYF. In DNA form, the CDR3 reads TGTGCCAGCAGCCTTCGGACAGCCTACGAGCAGTACTTC.

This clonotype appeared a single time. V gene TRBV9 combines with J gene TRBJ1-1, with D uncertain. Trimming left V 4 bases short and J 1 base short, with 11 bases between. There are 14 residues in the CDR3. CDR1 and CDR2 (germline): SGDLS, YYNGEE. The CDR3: CASSSHIGNTEAFF. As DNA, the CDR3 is TGTGCCAGCAGCTCACACATAGGGAACACTGAAGCTTTCTTT.

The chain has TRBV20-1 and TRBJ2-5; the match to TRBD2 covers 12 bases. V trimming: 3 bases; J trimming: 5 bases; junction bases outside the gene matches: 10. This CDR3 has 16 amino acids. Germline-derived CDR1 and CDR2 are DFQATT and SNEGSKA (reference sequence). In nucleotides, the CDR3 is TGCAGTGCTAGTTGGCCTAGCGGGAGGGCTGTGGAGACCCAGTACTTC. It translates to CSASWPSGRAVETQYF.